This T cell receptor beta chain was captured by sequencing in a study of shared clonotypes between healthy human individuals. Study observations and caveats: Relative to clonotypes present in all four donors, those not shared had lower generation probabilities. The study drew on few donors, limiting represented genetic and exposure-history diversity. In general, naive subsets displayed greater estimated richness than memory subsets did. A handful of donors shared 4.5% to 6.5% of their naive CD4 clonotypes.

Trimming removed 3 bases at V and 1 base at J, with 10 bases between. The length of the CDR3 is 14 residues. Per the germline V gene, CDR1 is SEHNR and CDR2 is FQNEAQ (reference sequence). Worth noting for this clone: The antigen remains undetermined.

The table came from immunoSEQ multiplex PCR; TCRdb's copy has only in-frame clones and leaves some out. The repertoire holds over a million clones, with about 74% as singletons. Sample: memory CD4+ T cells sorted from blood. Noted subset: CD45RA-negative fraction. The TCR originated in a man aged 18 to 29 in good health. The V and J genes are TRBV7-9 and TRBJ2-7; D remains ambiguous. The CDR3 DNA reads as TGTGCCAGCAGCTTTATAGGGAAGTCCTACGAGCAGTACTTC. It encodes CASSFIGKSYEQYF.